This T cell receptor (beta chain) emerged from a study of long-term antiretroviral therapy in people with HIV. Amounts of about 0.85-10 million cryopreserved PBMC were held in the samples before DNA extraction. The CDR3 consists of 13 residues. Per germline, CDR1 SGDLS and CDR2 YYNGEE. V lost 4 bases, J lost 5 bases, and 12 bases lay in between. Investigators performed immunoSEQ version v3.0 at survey level. Sequencing set out to capture about 40,000-50,000 T-cell genomes per sample. Produced via immunoSEQ multiplex PCR; TCRdb's table is partial and in-frame only. Seen here are tens of thousands of clones, more than 75% observed once, and the top ten hold approximately 0.99%. This clone was seen more than once but under ten times. The antigen is unknown. Broader study findings: Relative to control repertoires, HIV repertoires exhibited narrower CDR3 length ranges.

The V and J genes are TRBV9 and TRBJ1-2, with no clear D. The clonotype comes from a man aged 45-65 years with HIV. The sample was unsorted PBMCs, taken 2 years after starting antiretroviral therapy. CDR3 protein: CASSPYSAYGYTF. The CDR3 bases are TGTGCCAGCAGCCCATACTCGGCTTATGGCTACACCTTC.